The 25 T cell receptor beta chains below come from one sample, sequenced in a study of CD8+ T cells in alopecia areata. Sample treatment: oral pan-JAK inhibitor, 5-10 mg twice daily. TCR sequencing used cDNA made by reverse transcription of extracted RNA. The table came from immunoSEQ multiplex PCR; TCRdb's copy has only in-frame clones and leaves some out. The sample has 200,000 or so clones, roughly 40% seen once. This specimen was CD4+ T cells sorted from blood, taken at roughly week 36, from a patient treated with tofacitinib. The receptors come from a human donor with alopecia areata.

The chain combines TRBV15 with TRBJ2-7; D ambiguous. Trimming removed 1 base from V and 2 bases from J, with 6 bases in between. The CDR3 totals 13 residues. Germline V lookup: CDR1 LNHNV, CDR2 YYDKDF (reference sequence). For the CDR3, the DNA is TGTGCCACCAGCAGAGTCAGTCCCTACGAGCAGTACTTC. It specifies CATSRVSPYEQYF.

This rearrangement joins TRBV2 to TRBJ1-5, with unresolved D. CDR3 size: 15 residues. The V and J ends lost 1 base and 1 base respectively, with 8 bases between them. CDR1 SNHLY and CDR2 FYNNEI come from the germline V gene. The CDR3 sequence is CASSEDSKSNQPQHF. Here the CDR3 DNA reads TGTGCCAGCAGTGAAGACAGCAAAAGCAATCAGCCCCAGCATTTT.

V is TRBV5-1 and J is TRBJ1-2; D is undetermined. The germline V and J ends were trimmed by 2 bases and 6 bases, with 14 bases remaining between them. The CDR3 has 14 residues. The germline V gene has CDR1 SGHRS and CDR2 YFSETQ. The CDR3 nucleotides are TGCGCCAGCAGCTTCGGCCAGGTAACAGATGGCTACACCTTC. The encoded protein is CASSFGQVTDGYTF.

The V gene is TRBV5-1, the J gene TRBJ2-2; D remains ambiguous. Germline CDR1 SGHRS, CDR2 YFSETQ. V lost 0 bases, J lost 4 bases, and 4 bases lay in between. The CDR3 contains 13 residues. The chain's CDR3 is CASSLGATGELFF. The CDR3 DNA follows: TGCGCCAGCAGCTTGGGGGCCACCGGGGAGCTGTTTTTT.

The chain employs TRBV6-6 and TRBJ1-5, with D unclear. V dropped 0 bases and J dropped 9 bases, with 9 bases sitting between them. This CDR3 contains 13 residues. Germline V CDR1 and CDR2: MNHNY, SVGAGI (reference sequence). This CDR3 reads CASSYSSEGPQHF. The CDR3 nucleotides are TGTGCCAGCAGTTACTCGAGCGAGGGGCCCCAGCATTTT.

The chain employs TRBV15 and TRBJ2-1; D ambiguous. The CDR3 is 16 residues long. The V end was cut by 2 bases, the J end by 4 bases, with 15 bases between. From germline, CDR1 is LNHNV and CDR2 YYDKDF (reference sequence). As DNA, the CDR3 is TGTGCCACCAGCAGATCTAGGACCATCCTATACAATGAGCAGTTCTTC. As protein: CATSRSRTILYNEQFF.

The V gene is TRBV25-1, the J gene TRBJ2-3, with D tentatively TRBD2 (6 bases). CDR1 and CDR2 from the germline V gene are MGHDK and SYGVNS. The CDR3 consists of 11 residues. The V gene lost 4 bases and the J gene lost 12 bases, with 11 bases spanning the gap. The CDR3, as DNA: TGTGCCAGCAGTGTCCTTAGCGGCCAGTATTTT. It yields the protein CASSVLSGQYF.

The V and J genes are TRBV29-1 and TRBJ2-5; D may correspond to TRBD1 or TRBD2 (6 bases each). Germline V gene lookup returns CDR1 SQVTM and CDR2 ANQGSEA. V was trimmed by 4 bases and J by 4 bases, leaving 16 bases between them. This CDR3 has 14 residues. CDR3: CSVAPTWGAETQYF. As DNA, the CDR3 is TGCAGCGTTGCCCCGACGTGGGGGGCAGAGACCCAGTACTTC.

This clone has just a few counts. The J gene is TRBJ2-1, the V gene TRBV11-2; TRBD2 might be the D (6 bases). V dropped 5 bases and J dropped 9 bases, with 17 bases sitting between them. Germline-derived CDR1 and CDR2 are SGHAT and FQNNGV. This CDR3 region has 14 residues. This CDR3 is CASSLILTSFEQFF. The CDR3 coding sequence is TGTGCCAGCAGCCTAATCCTAACTAGCTTTGAGCAGTTCTTC.

The CDR3 DNA reads TGTGCCAGCAGCCTCGGGACTAGCGGGAGGGCCGGAAATGAGCAGTTCTTC. This sequence encodes CASSLGTSGRAGNEQFF. The J gene is TRBJ2-1, the V gene TRBV7-2; 16 nucleotides align to TRBD2. V was pared by 5 bases and J by 7 bases, with 8 bases of the junction left unmatched. In germline, CDR1 is SGHTA, CDR2 FQGNSA. This CDR3 is built from 17 residues.

This chain joins TRBV5-1 and TRBJ2-7; 7 bases align to TRBD1. This CDR3 is 17 amino acids long. Germline CDR1 reads SGHRS; CDR2 reads YFSETQ. V trimming: 0 bases; J trimming: 3 bases; junction bases outside the gene matches: 12. The CDR3 protein is CASSLDGQAVPRYEQYF. CDR3 sequence (DNA): TGCGCCAGCAGCTTGGATGGACAGGCTGTCCCTCGCTACGAGCAGTACTTC.

This chain joins TRBV30 and TRBJ2-5; 7 positions match TRBD1. The germline gives CDR1 GTSNPN, CDR2 SVGIG (reference sequence). The CDR3 contains 11 residues. V gave up 5 bases and J gave up 5 bases; unmatched junction bases: 2. CDR3 nucleotides: TGTGCCTGGGGACAGGACGAGACCCAGTACTTC. Protein: CAWGQDETQYF.

This clone was observed a few times. The V call is TRBV7-9, the J call TRBJ2-7, with TRBD1 as a possible D gene (6 bases). Germline CDR1 reads SEHNR; CDR2 reads FQNEAQ (reference sequence). CDR3 length equals 15 residues. Deletions cut 2 bases from V and 1 base from J, with 12 bases between. CDR3 coding DNA: TGTGCCAGCAGCTTATTGGGGGCCTCTTCCTACGAGCAGTACTTC. Its protein product is CASSLLGASSYEQYF.

A few counts support this clone. This chain links TRBV6-5 with TRBJ2-3, with D unclear. CDR1 is MNHEY and CDR2 is SVGAGI in the germline V gene. Deletions cut 6 bases from V and 0 bases from J, with 7 bases between. This CDR3 contains 13 residues. CDR3 in DNA: TGTGCCAGCAGGGCCGGGAGCACAGATACGCAGTATTTT. This codes for CASRAGSTDTQYF.

This clone showed up just a few times. In the same sample, other DNA sequences code for this CDR3. This chain joins TRBV29-1 and TRBJ2-5; D is unclear. V lost 4 bases, J lost 5 bases, and 5 bases lay in between. The CDR3 is 10 amino acids. Germline lookup yields CDR1 SQVTM and CDR2 ANQGSEA. The CDR3 reads CSVGEETQYF. CDR3 nucleotide sequence: TGCAGCGTTGGAGAGGAGACCCAGTACTTC.

A remark on this clone: The sample has other DNA sequences that encode this CDR3 too. The chain is built from TRBV18 and TRBJ2-1; D is unclear. The CDR3 sequence is 11 residues long. From germline, CDR1 is KGHSH and CDR2 LQKENI. The V end lost 3 bases, the J end lost 10 bases, and 7 bases lay between the germline ends. The CDR3 is CASSPDTEQFF. The CDR3 DNA reads TGTGCCAGCTCACCTGATACCGAGCAGTTCTTC.

This clone was seen more than once but under ten times. The sample has other DNA sequences that encode this CDR3 too. The V and J genes are TRBV7-8 and TRBJ1-5; D is unclear. This CDR3 spans 14 amino acids. V was pared by 3 bases and J by 0 bases, with 6 bases between. The germline gives CDR1 SGHVS, CDR2 FQNEAQ. CDR3 nucleotide sequence: TGTGCCAGCAGCTTTGGAGATAGCAATCAGCCCCAGCATTTT. Translated, it gives CASSFGDSNQPQHF.

The chain is built from TRBV19 and TRBJ1-5; D is possibly TRBD1 (5 bases). The CDR3 has 15 amino acids. With 6 bases removed from V and 2 bases from J, the gap between germline ends came to 14 bases. Germline V lookup: CDR1 LNHDA, CDR2 SQIVND (reference sequence). The CDR3, as DNA: TGTGCCAGTAGCGGGGCCGCCTCAGGCAATCAGCCCCAGCATTTT. Residues: CASSGAASGNQPQHF.

The chain employs TRBV5-6 and TRBJ2-5, with TRBD2 matching over 10 bases. The CDR3 runs 17 residues. Trimming took 2 bases from V and 4 from J; bases not matched to a gene: 11. Germline V CDR1 and CDR2: SGHDT, YYEEEE. DNA of the CDR3: TGTGCCAGCAGCTTTCTGACGACTAGCGGGTCGGGAGAGACCCAGTACTTC. Residues: CASSFLTTSGSGETQYF. The full variable domain, rest sourced from reference TRBV5-6 and TRBJ2-5, is DAGVTQSPTHLIKTRGQQVTLRCSPKSGHDTVSWYQQALGQGPQFIFQYYEEEERQRGNFPDRFSGHQFPNYSSELNVNALLLGDSALYLCASSFLTTSGSGETQYFGPGTRLLVL.

The rearrangement uses TRBV7-7 and TRBJ2-1, with TRBD1 matching over 7 bases. V lost 5 bases, J lost 9 bases, and 7 bases stayed unmatched. Germline assignment: CDR1 SSHAT and CDR2 FNYEAQ (reference sequence). The CDR3 has 13 residues. The CDR3 spells CASSRRQGSEQFF. CDR3 DNA sequence: TGTGCCAGCAGCCGTCGACAGGGCAGTGAGCAGTTCTTC.

This chain connects TRBV2 to TRBJ2-3, with D perhaps matching TRBD1 (5 bases). Germline V CDR1 and CDR2: SNHLY, FYNNEI. V was shortened by 11 bases and J by 2 bases, with 11 bases between the two germline ends. CDR3 length: 12 amino acids. CDR3 amino acids: CADSRDTDTQYF. CDR3 nucleotide sequence: TGTGCCGATTCCAGGGACACAGATACGCAGTATTTT.

The chain uses TRBV5-1 and TRBJ1-2; weak D call: TRBD1 (5 bases). This CDR3 is built from 17 residues. Trimming shortened V by 2 bases and J by 1 base, and 18 bases separated the two germline ends. Germline V gene data show CDR1 as SGHRS and CDR2 as YFSETQ. The CDR3 loop is CASSLIGQVSDNYGYTF. The CDR3 nucleotides are TGCGCCAGCAGCTTAATTGGACAAGTGTCGGATAACTATGGCTACACCTTC.

The chain uses TRBV1 and TRBJ1-4; the D segment call TRBD1 is taken from the table without a DNA check. TRBV1 is labeled a pseudogene. The CDR3 runs to 14 residues. CDR3 sequence reads: CTSSLTGPCEKLFF. The CDR3 DNA reads TGCACCAGCAGCCTAACTGGGCCCTGTGAAAAACTGTTTTTT.

This clone showed up just a few times. The V call is TRBV19, the J call TRBJ2-3; the D gene is possibly TRBD1 (5 bases). This CDR3 spans 15 amino acids. The germline V gene encodes CDR1 LNHDA and CDR2 SQIVND (reference sequence). Trimming pared 5 bases from V and 0 bases from J, leaving 12 bases between. The CDR3 sequence: CASSWGGSSTDTQYF. The CDR3 DNA reads as TGTGCCAGTAGTTGGGGCGGTTCTAGCACAGATACGCAGTATTTT.

V gene TRBV2 combines with J gene TRBJ2-7, with a weak D call TRBD1 (6 bases). CDR1 is SNHLY and CDR2 is FYNNEI in the germline V gene. V was trimmed by 3 bases and J by 1 base, leaving 16 bases between them. This CDR3 contains 16 residues. The CDR3 DNA reads as TGTGCCAGCAGTGACCCGCCTCCGGACAGATCCTACGAGCAGTACTTC. Encoded protein: CASSDPPPDRSYEQYF. Looking up the rest from reference TRBV2 and TRBJ2-7 gives the full variable domain: EPEVTQTPSHQVTQMGQEVILRCVPISNHLYFYWYRQILGQKVEFLVSFYNNEISEKSEIFDDQFSVERPDGSNFTLKIRSTKLEDSAMYFCASSDPPPDRSYEQYFGPGTRLTVT.